The clone carrying this T cell receptor (beta chain) was seen ten or more times. Its antigen remains unknown. The junction departs from germline at one end; a sequencing error may be responsible. The sample belongs to a study of tumor and adjacent non-tumor tissue in lung cancer. Study in general: The cohort had under 15 adenocarcinoma, a couple of squamous cell and 1 small cell patients. Aged roughly 30 to 85 years, patients included about 11 men and several women with stage I to III disease. Points from the study as a whole: Normal lung showed higher cumulative top 100 clone frequency than tumor. Compared with tumor, normal lung showed significantly lower TCR diversity.

This CDR3 is built from 18 residues. The germline gives CDR1 MNHEY, CDR2 SVGAGI. The library came from three nested PCR rounds adapted from ARM-PCR protocols. TCRdb processed the multiplex PCR reads anew with MiXCR; each CDR3 protein has one entry. The table shows approximately 120,000 distinct CDR3 sequences, with 62% occurring only once. RNA was extracted from bulk tissue without any cell sorting. This non-tumor lung sample came from over 3 cm beyond the tumor edge. Material: distant non-tumor lung tissue. The rearrangement uses TRBV6-5 and TRBJ2-1, with D perhaps matching TRBD1 or TRBD2 (5 bases each). This TCR was sampled from a man in his fifties or sixties with non-small cell lung cancer. The CDR3 sequence: CASSYSRPLRGFYNERFF. For the CDR3, the DNA is TGTGCCAGCAGTTACTCGCGACCCCTGAGGGGTTTTTACAATGAGCGGTTCTTC.